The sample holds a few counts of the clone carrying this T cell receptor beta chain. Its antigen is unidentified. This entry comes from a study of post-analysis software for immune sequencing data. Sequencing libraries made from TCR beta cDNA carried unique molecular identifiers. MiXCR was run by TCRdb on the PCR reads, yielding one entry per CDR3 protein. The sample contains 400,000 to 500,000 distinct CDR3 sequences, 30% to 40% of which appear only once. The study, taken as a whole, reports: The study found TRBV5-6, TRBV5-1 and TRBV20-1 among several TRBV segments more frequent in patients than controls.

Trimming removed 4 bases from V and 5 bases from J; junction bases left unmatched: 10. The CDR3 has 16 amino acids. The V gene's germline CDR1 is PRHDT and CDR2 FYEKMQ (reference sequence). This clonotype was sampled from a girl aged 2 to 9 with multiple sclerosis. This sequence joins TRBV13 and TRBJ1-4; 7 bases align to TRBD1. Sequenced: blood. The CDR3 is CASSSRGRGSNEKLFF. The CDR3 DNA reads TGTGCCAGCAGCTCCAGGGGCAGGGGGTCCAATGAAAAACTGTTTTTT.